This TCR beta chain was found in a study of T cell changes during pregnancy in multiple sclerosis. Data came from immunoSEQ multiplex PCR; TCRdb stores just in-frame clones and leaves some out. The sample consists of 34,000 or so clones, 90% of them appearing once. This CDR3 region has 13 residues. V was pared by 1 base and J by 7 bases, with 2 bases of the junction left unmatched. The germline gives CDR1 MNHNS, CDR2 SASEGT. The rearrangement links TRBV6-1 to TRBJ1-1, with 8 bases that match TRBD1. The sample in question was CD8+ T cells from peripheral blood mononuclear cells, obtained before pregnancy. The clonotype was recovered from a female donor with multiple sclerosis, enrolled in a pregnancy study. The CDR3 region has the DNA TGTGCCAGCAGTGAAGACAGGGGGAGTGAAGCTTTCTTT. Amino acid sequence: CASSEDRGSEAFF.